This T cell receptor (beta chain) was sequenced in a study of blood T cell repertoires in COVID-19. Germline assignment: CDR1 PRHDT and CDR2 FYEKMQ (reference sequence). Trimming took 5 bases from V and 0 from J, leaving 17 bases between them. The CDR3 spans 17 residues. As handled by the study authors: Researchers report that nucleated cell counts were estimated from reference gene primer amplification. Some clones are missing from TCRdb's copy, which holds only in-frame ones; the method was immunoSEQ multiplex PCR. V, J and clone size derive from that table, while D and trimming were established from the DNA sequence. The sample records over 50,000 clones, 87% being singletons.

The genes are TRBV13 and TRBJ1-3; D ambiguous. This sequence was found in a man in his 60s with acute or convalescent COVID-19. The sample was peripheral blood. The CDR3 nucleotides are TGTGCCAGCAGCCTATACTTCCGGGAGTCCTCTGGAAACACCATATATTTT. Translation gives CASSLYFRESSGNTIYF.